The 27 T cell receptor beta chains in this list originate from one sample, sequenced in a study of blood T cell repertoires in COVID-19. Assay: immunoSEQ multiplex PCR; the TCRdb copy retains only in-frame clones and omits some. This table holds hundreds of thousands of clones, roughly 80% found once. Sequencing input: peripheral blood. Every receptor here comes from a man of 80 years or more with acute or convalescent COVID-19.

The chain is built from TRBV14 and TRBJ2-7, with D maybe TRBD1 (5 bases). Between the trimmed V and J ends, which lost 2 bases and 2 bases, there was a span of 19 bases. CDR1 is SGHDN and CDR2 is FVKESK in the germline V gene. CDR3 length equals 17 residues. The CDR3 DNA is TGTGCCAGCAGCCAATACAGGTTCGAGCATCCCCCCTACGAGCAGTACTTC. This sequence encodes CASSQYRFEHPPYEQYF.

Concerning this clone: Other nucleotide sequences from this sample produce the same CDR3. The chain uses TRBV19 and TRBJ2-2; the match to TRBD2 covers 9 bases. V lost 6 bases, J lost 6 bases, and 8 bases stayed unmatched. Germline lookup yields CDR1 LNHDA and CDR2 SQIVND (reference sequence). The CDR3 is 15 residues long. The CDR3 sequence: CASRGGRARAGELFF. The CDR3 DNA reads TGTGCCAGTAGGGGCGGGAGGGCCCGGGCCGGGGAGCTGTTTTTT.

V gene TRBV5-4 combines with J gene TRBJ2-1, with TRBD2 identical over 15 bases. J was trimmed by 5 bases and V by 4 bases; bases with no gene match: 7. The length of the CDR3 is 17 residues. Germline loops: CDR1 SGHNT, CDR2 YYREEE (reference sequence). The CDR3 DNA is TGTGCCAGCAGCGGACTAGCGGGGGGGCTCTATCACAATGAGCAGTTCTTC. The encoded protein is CASSGLAGGLYHNEQFF.

This sequence joins TRBV7-6 and TRBJ2-7; weak D call: TRBD2 (5 bases). Germline V gene lookup returns CDR1 SGHVS and CDR2 FNYEAQ. The CDR3 runs to 15 residues. Trimming removed 5 bases from V and 3 bases from J, with 17 bases in between. CDR3 in amino acids: CASSPQVRTLYEQYF. The CDR3 DNA sequence: TGTGCCAGCAGCCCCCAGGTCAGGACTCTCTACGAGCAGTACTTC. The full variable domain, in which reference TRBV7-6 and TRBJ2-7 provide the parts outside the CDR3, is GAGVSQSPRYKVTKRGQDVALRCDPISGHVSLYWYRQALGQGPEFLTYFNYEAQQDKSGLPNDRFSAERPEGSISTLTIQRTEQRDSAMYRCASSPQVRTLYEQYFGPGTRLTVT.

V and J are TRBV2 and TRBJ1-2; the D is unclear. Trimming shortened V by 2 bases and J by 8 bases, and 15 bases separated the two germline ends. In germline, CDR1 is SNHLY, CDR2 FYNNEI. The CDR3 has 14 residues. CDR3 in amino acids: CASSERQAGRGYTF. Written as DNA, the CDR3 is TGTGCCAGCAGTGAACGGCAGGCTGGGCGAGGCTACACCTTC.

The J gene is TRBJ1-2, the V gene TRBV5-6; possible D gene TRBD1, 5 bases. The CDR3 runs to 15 residues. Deletions cut 0 bases from V and 2 bases from J, with 11 bases between. CDR1 and CDR2 from the germline V gene are SGHDT and YYEEEE. In DNA, the CDR3 is TGTGCCAGCAGCTTGGCCGACAGCCGGAACTATGGCTACACCTTC. This codes for CASSLADSRNYGYTF.

The chain joins TRBV9 to TRBJ2-1; a weak D match, TRBD1 (6 bases). The CDR3 has 15 amino acids. Germline V CDR1 and CDR2: SGDLS, YYNGEE. V was pared by 3 bases and J by 2 bases, with 12 bases between. CDR3 DNA sequence: TGTGCCAGCAGCGCTTTGGGGGCGGCCTACAATGAGCAGTTCTTC. Protein sequence: CASSALGAAYNEQFF.

V gene TRBV6-1 combines with J gene TRBJ2-1; the D gene is possibly TRBD1 (6 bases). There are 13 residues in the CDR3. Deletions cut 6 bases from V and 7 bases from J, with 13 bases between. Germline values: CDR1 MNHNS, CDR2 SASEGT. The CDR3 here is CASSLDRWNEQFF. DNA for the CDR3: TGTGCCAGCAGCCTCGACAGGTGGAATGAGCAGTTCTTC.

The J gene is TRBJ2-7, the V gene TRBV2; a possible D gene is TRBD1 (6 bases). V dropped 8 bases and J dropped 3 bases, with 14 bases sitting between them. Germline V gene sequence: CDR1 SNHLY, CDR2 FYNNEI. The CDR3 consists of 13 residues. This chain's CDR3 is CASSTQGNYEQYF. As DNA, the CDR3 is TGTGCCAGCTCTACTCAGGGGAACTACGAGCAGTACTTC.

This clone was observed a handful of times. The rearrangement links TRBV15 to TRBJ2-3; D perhaps matches TRBD1 (5 bases). Trimming took 0 bases from V and 4 from J, leaving 11 bases between them. Germline V CDR1 and CDR2: LNHNV, YYDKDF (reference sequence). This CDR3 contains 15 residues. For the CDR3, the DNA is TGTGCCACCAGCAGAGAATCTGGGGCGCCAGATACGCAGTATTTT. It encodes CATSRESGAPDTQYF. Full variable domain (missing parts from reference TRBV15 and TRBJ2-3): DAMVIQNPRYQVTQFGKPVTLSCSQTLNHNVMYWYQQKSSQAPKLLFHYYDKDFNNEADTPDNFQSRRPNTSFCFLDIRSPGLGDTAMYLCATSRESGAPDTQYFGPGTRLTVL.

J is TRBJ2-7 and V is TRBV7-9, with D unresolved. Germline CDR1 and CDR2: SEHNR and FQNEAQ (reference sequence). The CDR3 consists of 17 residues. V was clipped by 5 bases and J by 6 bases, with 26 bases between them. The CDR3 loop reads CASSAQIGWVSSGEQYF. The CDR3 region has the DNA TGTGCCAGCAGCGCTCAGATTGGGTGGGTTTCATCGGGCGAGCAGTACTTC. The full variable domain, in which reference TRBV7-9 and TRBJ2-7 provide the parts outside the CDR3, is DTGVSQNPRHKITKRGQNVTFRCDPISEHNRLYWYRQTLGQGPEFLTYFQNEAQLEKSRLLSDRFSAERPKGSFSTLEIQRTEQGDSAMYLCASSAQIGWVSSGEQYFGPGTRLTVT.

The chain recombines TRBV7-2 with TRBJ2-3; TRBD2 aligns across 10 bases. Germline V gene sequence: CDR1 SGHTA, CDR2 FQGNSA. This CDR3 contains 16 residues. J lost 3 bases, V lost 1 base, and 4 bases had no gene match. This CDR3 is CASSLVVTSGTDTQYF. CDR3 nucleotides: TGTGCCAGCAGCTTAGTGGTGACTAGCGGGACAGATACGCAGTATTTT.

The chain combines TRBV28 with TRBJ1-1, with unresolved D. V was shortened by 3 bases and J by 5 bases, with 13 bases between the two germline ends. This CDR3 has 14 amino acids. From germline, CDR1 is MDHEN and CDR2 SYDVKM. CDR3 DNA sequence: TGTGCCAGCAGTTTCCGTAGAGGCGGGACTGAAGCTTTCTTT. This translates into CASSFRRGGTEAFF.

The CDR3 protein is CASSPRTSGAYEQYF. The CDR3 bases are TGTGCCAGCAGCCCTCGGACTAGCGGTGCCTACGAGCAGTACTTC. The chain is built from TRBV11-3 and TRBJ2-7; TRBD2 matches 10 bases. The ends lost 5 bases at V and 2 bases at J; junction bases unmatched: 6. CDR3 length: 15 amino acids. Germline CDR1 and CDR2: SGHNT and YENEEA.

CDR3 nucleotides: TGTGCCAGCAGTGCCACAGGGTCAGTAGGGGAGCTGTTTTTT. This translates into CASSATGSVGELFF. The chain uses TRBV6-4 and TRBJ2-2; D might be TRBD1 (6 bases). V was trimmed by 4 bases and J by 8 bases, leaving 14 bases between them. Germline CDR1 reads MRHNA; CDR2 reads SNTAGT. The CDR3 sequence is 14 residues long.

This clone was picked up one time. One junction end does not reproduce the germline sequence, and a read error may be involved. The chain's CDR3 is CASSLGVSGGRTHF. The CDR3 DNA sequence: TGCGCCAGCAGCTTGGGGGTTAGCGGGGGCCGGACTCACTTC. The chain recombines TRBV5-1 with TRBJ2-4; 9 bases are a match to TRBD2. In germline, CDR1 is SGHRS, CDR2 YFSETQ. This CDR3 comprises 14 residues.

V gene TRBV6-6 combines with J gene TRBJ2-3; TRBD1 matches at 9 bases. V lost 6 bases to trimming and J lost 6 bases; unmatched junction nucleotides: 10. This CDR3 has 15 residues. The germline V gene has CDR1 MNHNY and CDR2 SVGAGI (reference sequence). The CDR3 nucleotides are TGTGCCAGCAGAGGGACAGGGCAAGACCGGGATACGCAGTATTTT. Translation gives CASRGTGQDRDTQYF.

V usage is TRBV3-1 (or the pseudogene TRBV3-2) and J usage is TRBJ1-2, with TRBD1 as a possible D gene (5 bases). The CDR3 consists of 13 residues. Germline V gene data show CDR1 as LGHDT and CDR2 as YNNKEL (reference sequence). Trimming removed 7 bases at V and 5 bases at J, with 14 bases between. The CDR3 reads CASTPTSGYGYTF. The CDR3 DNA is TGTGCCAGCACCCCGACCTCAGGGTATGGCTACACCTTC.

The chain carries TRBV19 and TRBJ1-6, with 7 bases identical to TRBD1. J gave up 5 bases and V 6 bases, and 7 bases lay outside the gene matches. Germline CDR1 reads LNHDA; CDR2 reads SQIVND (reference sequence). CDR3 length: 15 residues. CDR3: CASRTTGWDNSPLHF. CDR3 DNA sequence: TGTGCCAGTAGGACGACAGGGTGGGATAATTCACCCCTCCACTTT. The full variable domain, rest sourced from reference TRBV19 and TRBJ1-6, is DGGITQSPKYLFRKEGQNVTLSCEQNLNHDAMYWYRQDPGQGLRLIYYSQIVNDFQKGDIAEGYSVSREKKESFPLTVTSAQKNPTAFYLCASRTTGWDNSPLHFGNGTRLTVT.

V gene TRBV27 combines with J gene TRBJ2-3; 8 positions agree with TRBD1. The CDR3 spans 14 residues. The V and J ends lost 11 bases and 1 base, in that order; junction bases with no gene match: 8. Germline lookup yields CDR1 MNHEY and CDR2 SMNVEV (reference sequence). CDR3: CASGPGQGTDTQYF. The CDR3 DNA follows: TGTGCCTCCGGGCCGGGACAGGGCACAGATACGCAGTATTTT.

The chain has TRBV25-1 and TRBJ2-7; TRBD1 is a possible D gene (6 bases). Germline CDR1 MGHDK, CDR2 SYGVNS. The CDR3 covers 16 residues. Trimming shortened V by 1 base and J by 2 bases, and 15 bases separated the two germline ends. The DNA for the CDR3 is TGTGCCAGCAGTGAATCCCGGACAGCGAATCCCTACGAGCAGTACTTC. It translates to CASSESRTANPYEQYF.

The chain joins TRBV18 to TRBJ1-4; possibly TRBD1 for D (5 bases). The CDR3 spans 16 residues. V lost 0 bases and J lost 8, with 16 bases in between. Looked up from germline, CDR1 is KGHSH and CDR2 is LQKENI. The CDR3 DNA sequence: TGTGCCAGCTCACCACCGCTGGGGCAGGGCATGGAAAAACTGTTTTTT. Residues: CASSPPLGQGMEKLFF.

The rearrangement links TRBV9 to TRBJ1-4; 10 positions match TRBD1. Germline-derived CDR1 and CDR2 are SGDLS and YYNGEE. V shed 3 bases, J shed 8 bases, and the junction held 7 bases outside the gene matches. The CDR3 extends over 15 amino acids. CDR3 nucleotides: TGTGCCAGCAGCGAGAGGGACAGGGGACGGGAAAAACTGTTTTTT. It yields the protein CASSERDRGREKLFF.

The CDR3 DNA sequence: TGTGCCAGCTCACCACAACATGGAGAGCCCCAGCATTTT. This encodes CASSPQHGEPQHF. J is TRBJ1-5 and V is TRBV18; no definite D call. The CDR3 length is 13 residues. V shed 1 base and J shed 8 bases, with 9 bases lying between them. Germline V gives CDR1 KGHSH, CDR2 LQKENI.

The chain recombines TRBV4-2 with TRBJ2-1; perhaps TRBD2 as D (6 bases). The V end was cut by 0 bases, the J end by 7 bases, with 13 bases between. CDR3 size: 15 residues. Germline V gene data show CDR1 as LGHNA and CDR2 as YNFKEQ. The CDR3 protein is CASSQDRRAGNEQFF. CDR3 DNA sequence: TGTGCCAGCAGCCAAGACCGGAGGGCCGGGAATGAGCAGTTCTTC.

CDR3 residues: CASSPGGKSGNTIYF. The CDR3 region has the DNA TGTGCCAGCAGCCCAGGGGGGAAATCTGGAAACACCATATATTTT. V and J are TRBV7-8 and TRBJ1-3, with TRBD1 matching over 7 bases. Unmatched junction bases numbered 5, after V lost 5 bases and J lost 1 base. The CDR3 runs to 15 residues. Germline-derived CDR1 and CDR2 are SGHVS and FQNEAQ.

This chain uses TRBV7-8 with TRBJ2-3; a possible D gene is TRBD1 (6 bases). The CDR3 runs to 17 residues. Germline CDR1 and CDR2: SGHVS and FQNEAQ. V was pared by 7 bases and J by 1 base, with 21 bases between. This CDR3 reads CASTIWPRGGRTDTQYF. The CDR3 DNA sequence: TGTGCCAGCACCATTTGGCCCAGGGGCGGGCGCACAGATACGCAGTATTTT.